One and the same sample provided the 17 T cell receptor beta chains below, sequenced in a study of blood T cell repertoires in COVID-19. Using immunoSEQ multiplex PCR, the repertoire was profiled, and TCRdb retains in-frame clones only, with some absent. The table has some 230,000 clones, about 88% seen once. Sequencing was performed on peripheral blood. These receptors originate from a woman between 45 and 65 years old with COVID-19, enrolled during active disease.

The chain recombines TRBV19 with TRBJ1-5; D gene ambiguous. Germline V gene lookup returns CDR1 LNHDA and CDR2 SQIVND (reference sequence). The CDR3 has 15 amino acids. V dropped 3 bases and J dropped 0 bases, with 9 bases sitting between them. The CDR3 spells CASSISVNSNQPQHF. DNA for the CDR3: TGTGCCAGTAGTATTTCGGTAAATAGCAATCAGCCCCAGCATTTT.

The genes are TRBV5-1 and TRBJ2-3, with TRBD2 as a possible D gene (6 bases). The CDR3 extends over 15 amino acids. Between the trimmed V and J ends, which lost 1 base and 0 bases, there was a span of 9 bases. The V gene's germline CDR1 is SGHRS and CDR2 YFSETQ. DNA of the CDR3: TGCGCCAGCAGCTTGCTTGGGGGGAGCACAGATACGCAGTATTTT. Amino acids: CASSLLGGSTDTQYF.

The gene calls are TRBV30 and TRBJ1-4, with D possibly matching TRBD1 (5 bases). CDR1 and CDR2 from the germline V gene are GTSNPN and SVGIG (reference sequence). This CDR3 spans 14 amino acids. V shed 2 bases and J shed 7 bases, with 14 bases lying between them. The CDR3 region has the DNA TGTGCCTGGAGTTCGGGGAGGGGTTCTGAAAAACTGTTTTTT. This codes for CAWSSGRGSEKLFF. The full variable domain, completed using reference TRBV30 and TRBJ1-4, is SQTIHQWPATLVQPVGSPLSLECTVEGTSNPNLYWYRQAAGRGLQLLFYSVGIGQISSEVPQNLSASRPQDRQFILSSKKLLLSDSGFYLCAWSSGRGSEKLFFGSGTQLSVL.

The chain combines TRBV14 with TRBJ1-4; 8 nucleotides match TRBD1. The junction had 3 bases not matched to a gene; V was cut back by 0 bases and J by 3 bases. This CDR3 is 16 amino acids long. From germline, CDR1 is SGHDN and CDR2 FVKESK. CDR3 DNA: TGTGCCAGCAGCCAAGATTGGACAGGGTCTAATGAAAAACTGTTTTTT. This translates into CASSQDWTGSNEKLFF.

The chain employs TRBV4-1 and TRBJ1-1; D unclear. CDR1 MGHRA and CDR2 YSYEKL come from the germline V gene. V was shortened by 1 base and J by 10 bases, with 13 bases between the two germline ends. The CDR3 totals 13 residues. The CDR3 loop is CASSQGGGNAAFF. In DNA form, the CDR3 reads TGCGCCAGCAGCCAAGGAGGAGGGAATGCAGCTTTCTTT.

The chain combines TRBV5-6 with TRBJ1-2; no clear D. This CDR3 spans 12 amino acids. Between the trimmed V and J ends, which lost 1 base and 1 base, there was a span of 2 bases. Germline values: CDR1 SGHDT, CDR2 YYEEEE. The CDR3 region has the DNA TGTGCCAGCAGCTTGCTTAACTATGGCTACACCTTC. Translated, it gives CASSLLNYGYTF.

The chain has TRBV3-1 (or the pseudogene TRBV3-2) and TRBJ1-1, with D possibly matching TRBD1 (6 bases). The germline gives CDR1 LGHDT, CDR2 YNNKEL (reference sequence). The CDR3 spans 16 residues. V was shortened by 0 bases and J by 4 bases, with 15 bases between the two germline ends. Here the CDR3 reads CASSQEGTSRGTEAFF. CDR3 DNA: TGTGCCAGCAGCCAAGAAGGGACATCACGGGGCACTGAAGCTTTCTTT.

This clone was found a few times. The CDR3 coding sequence is TGCGCCAGCAGCCAAGATGGAGTGGCGGGAGACTATGGCTACACCTTC. Its translation is CASSQDGVAGDYGYTF. The chain recombines TRBV4-1 with TRBJ1-2; the D is unclear. CDR3 length equals 16 residues. In germline, CDR1 is MGHRA, CDR2 YSYEKL. Trimming shortened V by 0 bases and J by 3 bases, and 14 bases separated the two germline ends.

This chain links TRBV21-1 with TRBJ2-3; TRBD2 is the table's D call and was not checked against the DNA. TRBV21-1 is recorded as a pseudogene. The CDR3 length is 16 residues. The CDR3 DNA is TGTGCCAGCAGCAAACTAAGCGAGCCCTGCACAGATACGCAGTATTTT. Translated, it gives CASSKLSEPCTDTQYF.

This clone was picked up one time. V gene TRBV12-3 or TRBV12-4 combines with J gene TRBJ2-3; a weak D match, TRBD1 (6 bases). The CDR3 is 13 amino acids. Trimming pared 5 bases from V and 8 bases from J, leaving 14 bases between. The CDR3 sequence is CASSRGWRATQYF. CDR3 nucleotides: TGTGCCAGCAGTAGGGGGTGGCGGGCTACGCAGTATTTT.

V is TRBV7-2 and J is TRBJ2-1, with D possibly being TRBD2 (7 bases). The CDR3 is 16 amino acids. Trimming left V 4 bases short and J 0 bases short, with 13 bases between. The germline CDR1 and CDR2 sequences are SGHTA and FQGNSA. CDR3 bases: TGTGCCAGCAGCTCCCAAGGGGGGGCCTCCTACAATGAGCAGTTCTTC. Translation: CASSSQGGASYNEQFF.

The rearrangement uses TRBV7-2 and TRBJ2-1; 9 nucleotides align to TRBD1. The CDR3 length is 13 residues. Germline CDR1 is SGHTA and CDR2 is FQGNSA. V shed 5 bases, J shed 9 bases, and the junction held 5 bases outside the gene matches. As DNA, the CDR3 is TGTGCCAGCAGCACCCGACAGGGGGGTGAGCAGTTCTTC. Translated, it gives CASSTRQGGEQFF.

This rearrangement joins TRBV5-1 to TRBJ2-5, with TRBD1 identical over 7 bases. CDR1 and CDR2 from the germline V gene are SGHRS and YFSETQ. V was clipped by 7 bases and J by 2 bases; unmatched bases: 11. The CDR3 is made up of 15 amino acids. The CDR3 loop reads CASARDSLSQETQYF. The CDR3 nucleotides read TGCGCCAGCGCGAGGGACAGCCTAAGTCAAGAGACCCAGTACTTC.

The rearrangement joins TRBV3-1 (or the pseudogene TRBV3-2) to TRBJ2-1; 9 bases agree with TRBD1. V shed 4 bases and J 9 bases; nucleotides not matched to a gene: 7. The CDR3 is 14 amino acids. Germline V lookup: CDR1 LGHDT, CDR2 YNNKEL (reference sequence). DNA of the CDR3: TGTGCCAGCAGCCCGACAGGGGGTCTTGGTGAGCAGTTCTTC. The encoded protein is CASSPTGGLGEQFF.

This chain joins TRBV19 and TRBJ1-5; 9 nucleotides line up with TRBD1. Germline V CDR1 and CDR2: LNHDA, SQIVND (reference sequence). The CDR3 extends over 15 amino acids. Trimming took 3 bases from V and 7 from J; bases not matched to a gene: 7. CDR3 nucleotides: TGTGCCAGTAGTATTGGAACAGGGGGCGAGCAGCCCCAGCATTTT. It translates to CASSIGTGGEQPQHF.

The CDR3 nucleotides read TGCGCCAGCAGAGCGACAGGGTCCTCAACTAATGAAAAACTGTTTTTT. It translates to CASRATGSSTNEKLFF. The V gene is TRBV5-1, the J gene TRBJ1-4; TRBD1 matches 7 bases. From germline, CDR1 is SGHRS and CDR2 YFSETQ. With 5 bases clipped from V and 0 bases from J, the junction kept 7 bases outside the gene matches. This CDR3 spans 16 amino acids.

The CDR3 nucleotides read TGTGCCAGTAGCTTAGTCACGAACACTGAAGCTTTCTTT. Its translation: CASSLVTNTEAFF. The chain couples TRBV19 to TRBJ1-1; D is unresolved. The CDR3 loop spans 13 amino acids. In germline, CDR1 is LNHDA, CDR2 SQIVND (reference sequence). Trimming cost V 6 bases and J 1 base, with 9 bases left between them.